These 25 T cell receptor beta chains came from one sample sequenced in a study of glioma-infiltrating T cells. TCR alpha and beta CDR3 regions were amplified from RNA using iRepertoire nested multiplex PCR. TCRdb re-analysed the multiplex PCR reads in MiXCR, keeping a single row per CDR3 protein. The sample includes 150,000 to 200,000 distinct CDR3 sequences, 32% seen only once; the top ten take around 20%. The specimen sequenced was glioma tissue, nonneoplastic brain tissue, or PBMCs (not recorded which). Receptors were obtained from a human donor with low-grade glioma or glioblastoma, undergoing nonglioma brain surgery, or in good health (not recorded which).

In this sample, this clonotype turned up many times. V gene TRBV27 combines with J gene TRBJ1-1; D call uncertain. The V end was cut by 2 bases, the J end by 4 bases, with 2 bases between. In germline, CDR1 is MNHEY, CDR2 SMNVEV (reference sequence). The CDR3 covers 11 residues. CDR3 in amino acids: CASSLGTEAFF. The CDR3 DNA reads as TGTGCCAGCAGTTTAGGCACTGAAGCTTTCTTT.

This clonotype has ten or more counts. This chain uses TRBV7-2 with TRBJ2-7; no firm D call. Germline assignment: CDR1 SGHTA and CDR2 FQGNSA. V lost 10 bases and J 6 bases, leaving 25 bases between the germline ends. CDR3 size: 15 residues. This chain's CDR3 is CATQQSYGIEFEQYF. The DNA for the CDR3 is TGTGCCACCCAGCAGAGTTATGGAATAGAATTCGAGCAGTACTTC.

The chain couples TRBV7-9 to TRBJ2-7; maybe TRBD2 (5 bases). The V gene's germline CDR1 is SEHNR and CDR2 FQNEAQ (reference sequence). Trimming took 5 bases from V and 2 from J, leaving 19 bases between them. The CDR3 extends over 16 amino acids. The chain's CDR3 is CASSPTPGKPPYEQYF. Written as DNA, the CDR3 is TGTGCCAGCAGCCCGACGCCGGGGAAACCTCCCTACGAGCAGTACTTC.

This chain joins TRBV20-1 and TRBJ2-1; D not certain. The CDR3 runs 14 residues. V was cut by 0 bases and J by 2 bases, with 8 bases left in between. The V gene's germline CDR1 is DFQATT and CDR2 SNEGSKA (reference sequence). The CDR3 DNA sequence: TGCAGTGCTAGAGATCTCTTGGCCTACAATGAGCAGTTCTTC. This gives the protein CSARDLLAYNEQFF.

CDR3 loop: CARPPARPGQGVNSNQPQHF. The CDR3 DNA reads TGTGCCAGGCCACCCGCCCGCCCAGGACAGGGCGTCAATAGCAATCAGCCCCAGCATTTT. The chain links TRBV12-3 or TRBV12-4 to TRBJ1-5, with 8 bases identical to TRBD1. The CDR3 length is 20 residues. With V trimmed by 9 bases and J by 0 bases, 22 bases remained unmatched.

Regarding this clonotype: It is likely a read error, because the conserved phenylalanine at the end of the CDR3 is missing. This rearrangement joins TRBV6-6 to TRBJ1-6, with D uncertain. CDR1 and CDR2 from the germline V gene are MNHNY and SVGAGI (reference sequence). The CDR3 sequence is 14 residues long. The CDR3 sequence is CASSYQDYNSHLHL. In DNA form, the CDR3 reads TGTGCCAGCAGTTATCAGGATTATAATTCACACCTCCACCTT.

This clonotype has ten or more counts. This sequence joins TRBV20-1 and TRBJ2-1; TRBD2 is a possible D gene (6 bases). The CDR3 sequence is 14 residues long. Trimming removed 5 bases from V and 2 bases from J, with 13 bases in between. The germline V gene has CDR1 DFQATT and CDR2 SNEGSKA (reference sequence). The CDR3 nucleotides are TGCAGTGCTCCCCGACTAGGGGCCTACAATGAGCAGTTCTTC. It translates to CSAPRLGAYNEQFF.

CDR3 sequence: CASSFLAGGRWEQYF. CDR3 bases: TGTGCCAGCAGTTTTCTAGCGGGAGGGCGTTGGGAGCAGTACTTC. The rearrangement links TRBV27 to TRBJ2-7, with TRBD2 matching over 12 bases. Per germline, CDR1 MNHEY and CDR2 SMNVEV (reference sequence). V lost 3 bases to trimming and J lost 7 bases; unmatched junction nucleotides: 7. The CDR3 spans 15 residues.

For this clonotype: This could be a read error, since a much larger clone is one nucleotide away. The DNA for the CDR3 is TGTGCCAGCAGCCAAAACAGGGTAAACTATTGCTACACCTTC. It specifies CASSQNRVNYCYTF. V and J are TRBV14 and TRBJ1-2, with TRBD1 as a possible D gene (6 bases). The CDR3 spans 14 residues. Germline CDR1 and CDR2: SGHDN and FVKESK.

This clonotype was detected ten times or more. The rearrangement links TRBV5-1 to TRBJ1-1, with 9 bases identical to TRBD1. Looked up from germline, CDR1 is SGHRS and CDR2 is YFSETQ. This CDR3 has 13 residues. V gave up 4 bases and J gave up 4 bases; unmatched junction bases: 2. CDR3 loop: CASSMTGGTEAFF. The CDR3 DNA sequence: TGCGCCAGCAGCATGACAGGGGGCACTGAAGCTTTCTTT.

The rearrangement links TRBV4-1 to TRBJ2-2; 7 bases are a match to TRBD1. V shed 2 bases, J shed 1 base, and the junction held 7 bases outside the gene matches. This CDR3 region has 17 residues. Germline V gene lookup returns CDR1 MGHRA and CDR2 YSYEKL. The CDR3 region is CASSQRGTVMNTGELFF. In DNA, the CDR3 is TGCGCCAGCAGCCAAAGGGGGACAGTCATGAACACCGGGGAGCTGTTTTTT.

This clonotype has at least ten counts. This chain connects TRBV20-1 to TRBJ2-1, with 11 nucleotides matching TRBD2. Germline values: CDR1 DFQATT, CDR2 SNEGSKA (reference sequence). The CDR3 runs to 17 residues. Unmatched junction bases numbered 12, after V lost 6 bases and J lost 2 bases. The chain's CDR3 is CSARTGTSGKPYNEQFF. CDR3 coding DNA: TGCAGTGCCCGTACCGGGACTAGCGGTAAACCCTACAATGAGCAGTTCTTC.

Comment on this clonotype: Just one base apart from a much larger clone, this may be a read error. The V and J genes are TRBV12-3 or TRBV12-4 and TRBJ1-2; TRBD1 is a possible D gene (5 bases). The CDR3 length is 14 residues. The V gene lost 0 bases and the J gene lost 5 bases, with 10 bases spanning the gap. The CDR3 loop reads CASSLAQGFYGYTF. The CDR3 nucleotides read TGTGCCAGCAGTTTAGCCCAGGGATTTTATGGCTACACCTTC.

Concerning this clonotype: Being one base from a much bigger clone, this may be a read error. The J gene is TRBJ2-4, the V gene TRBV7-9; D is tentatively TRBD1 or TRBD2 (6 bases each). V shed 1 base and J shed 9 bases, with 13 bases lying between them. The CDR3 covers 14 residues. Germline V gives CDR1 SEHNR, CDR2 FQNEAQ (reference sequence). CDR3 amino acids: CASSLGGAAGIQYF. Here the CDR3 DNA reads TGTGCCAGCAGCTTAGGGGGGGCAGCGGGCATTCAGTACTTC.

This clonotype was observed many times. The chain uses TRBV20-1 and TRBJ2-7; D is perhaps TRBD2 (6 bases). The germline V gene has CDR1 DFQATT and CDR2 SNEGSKA (reference sequence). Between the trimmed V and J ends, which lost 0 bases and 13 bases, there was a span of 22 bases. The CDR3 contains 14 residues. The CDR3 spells CSARDLSSGVSDYF. As DNA, the CDR3 is TGCAGTGCTAGAGATCTGTCATCGGGGGTATCCGATTACTTC.

This clonotype was found many times. The V gene is TRBV6-2 or TRBV6-3, the J gene TRBJ2-1; 7 positions agree with TRBD2. The CDR3 consists of 18 residues. J was trimmed by 6 bases and V by 11 bases; bases with no gene match: 25. CDR1 and CDR2 (germline): MNHEY, SVGEGT. This CDR3 is CARLRECGRGCSANEQFF. The CDR3 nucleotides read TGTGCCCGCCTTAGAGAATGCGGGAGAGGGTGCTCGGCCAATGAGCAGTTCTTC.

In its sample, this clonotype was seen many times. This chain joins TRBV4-3 and TRBJ2-7, with unresolved D. The germline CDR1 and CDR2 sequences are LGHNA and YSLEER. The V end lost 4 bases, the J end lost 2 bases, and 9 bases lay between the germline ends. The CDR3 has 13 amino acids. The CDR3 DNA is TGCGCCAGCAGCCGAGACACCGCCTACGAGCAGTACTTC. This gives the protein CASSRDTAYEQYF.

This clonotype was found many times. The chain couples TRBV3-1 to TRBJ1-5; D unclear. The CDR3 has 13 amino acids. V lost 7 bases, J lost 2 bases, and 9 bases lay in between. Germline-derived CDR1 and CDR2 are LGHDT and YNNKEL (reference sequence). The CDR3 spells CASIQFCNQPQHF. The DNA of the CDR3 is TGTGCCAGCATCCAGTTTTGCAATCAGCCCCAGCATTTT.

This clonotype appeared a few times. A read error may explain this, as a much larger clone is one base away. The rearrangement links TRBV20-1 to TRBJ2-6; D could derive from TRBD1 or TRBD2 (6 bases each). Germline values: CDR1 DFQATT, CDR2 SNEGSKA (reference sequence). Trimming removed 7 bases at V and 1 base at J, with 17 bases between. The CDR3 length is 16 residues. The CDR3 DNA sequence: TGCAGTGATAGGAGTAGGGGGGCGTCTGGGGCCAACGTCCTGACTTTC. Protein sequence: CSDRSRGASGANVLTF.

With respect to this clonotype: A much larger clone lies a single base off, so this may be a read error. This chain connects TRBV29-1 to TRBJ1-1, with D unclear. This CDR3 region has 12 residues. The germline CDR1 and CDR2 sequences are SQVTM and ANQGSEA. CDR3 sequence (DNA): TGCAGCGTCCAAAAATTGAACACTGAAGCTCTCTTT. Amino acid sequence: CSVQKLNTEALF.

This clonotype was seen ten or more times. The rearrangement joins TRBV28 to TRBJ2-7, with 16 nucleotides matching TRBD2. The CDR3 length is 15 residues. CDR1 and CDR2 from the germline V gene are MDHEN and SYDVKM. V shed 5 bases, J shed 7 bases, and the junction held 5 bases outside the gene matches. Written as DNA, the CDR3 is TGTGCCAGCAGTCCCGGGACTAGCGGGAGGGGAGAGCAGTACTTC. As protein: CASSPGTSGRGEQYF.

This clonotype was found a few times. This chain links TRBV3-1 with TRBJ2-2; 8 nucleotides agree with TRBD2. Germline trimming cut 5 bases from V and 7 bases from J; bases unmatched to any gene: 6. CDR1 LGHDT and CDR2 YNNKEL come from the germline V gene (reference sequence). CDR3 size: 14 residues. Here the CDR3 DNA reads TGTGCCAGCAGCATCACTAGCGGTGGCGGGGAGCTGTTTTTT. Protein: CASSITSGGGELFF. The full variable domain, in which reference TRBV3-1 and TRBJ2-2 provide the parts outside the CDR3, is DTAVSQTPKYLVTQMGNDKSIKCEQNLGHDTMYWYKQDSKKFLKIMFSYNNKELIINETVPNRFSPKSPDKAHLNLHINSLELGDSAVYFCASSITSGGGELFFGEGSRLTVL.

This clonotype was counted ten times or more. The V call is TRBV20-1, the J call TRBJ2-7, with unresolved D. Per the germline V gene, CDR1 is DFQATT and CDR2 is SNEGSKA (reference sequence). This CDR3 contains 14 residues. Trimming stripped 3 bases from V and 2 bases from J, with 14 bases between. The CDR3 loop reads CSASRSVNPYEQYF. As DNA, the CDR3 is TGCAGTGCTAGTCGAAGCGTCAACCCCTACGAGCAGTACTTC.

V and J are TRBV6-2 or TRBV6-3 and TRBJ2-3, with a tentative D call TRBD2 (6 bases). Germline CDR1 is MNHEY and CDR2 is SVGEGT. V was clipped by 5 bases and J by 10 bases, with 25 bases between them. The CDR3 has 16 amino acids. Written as DNA, the CDR3 is TGTGCCAGCAGTCCCATAGAGAGGAGGGGAACGGATGCGCAGTATTTT. Amino acids: CASSPIERRGTDAQYF.

The chain is built from TRBV7-2 and TRBJ2-5; 11 bases are shared with TRBD1. Germline V lookup: CDR1 SGHTA, CDR2 FQGNSA. Trimming at V came to 9 bases and at J to 5 bases, leaving 8 bases not matched to a gene. CDR3 length: 14 residues. CDR3: CARSRDRGTETQYF. The CDR3, as DNA: TGTGCCAGAAGCCGGGACAGGGGGACGGAGACCCAGTACTTC.